The rows below give T cell receptor beta chains drawn from one sample of a study of T cell repertoires in ileal Crohn's disease. Sequencing used immunoSEQ multiplex PCR; TCRdb keeps in-frame clones, though not all of them. The data show under 20,000 clones, roughly 83% seen once. Sequencing was done on a sample of ileal tissue. These receptors were obtained from an adult with Crohn's disease. Each CDR3 is given with its conserved first and last residue. Each record gives: clone size, J gene, V gene, CDR3 length, D gene, CDR3 protein, CDR3 DNA. A D gene is named only where the DNA matches it firmly. For some rows the clone size is stated as once, few or many, or as a class when expanded; others skip it.

- | TRBJ2-3 | TRBV6-5 | 15 | - | CASSYSRGYTDTQYF | TGTGCCAGCAGTTACTCGAGGGGGTACACAGATACGCAGTATTTT
- | TRBJ2-1 | TRBV7-7 | 15 | TRBD1 | CASSPTGGTEGEQFF | TGTGCTAGCAGCCCGACAGGGGGAACGGAGGGTGAGCAGTTCTTC
- | TRBJ2-1 | TRBV6-1 | 14 | TRBD2 | CASTFSGGHNEQFF | TGTGCCAGCACCTTCAGCGGGGGCCACAATGAGCAGTTCTTC
- | TRBJ2-1 | TRBV5-4 | 14 | TRBD1 | CASSLRDRYNEQFF | TGTGCCAGCAGCCTCCGGGACAGGTACAATGAGCAGTTCTTC
- | TRBJ1-2 | TRBV6-5 | 14 | TRBD1 | CASSYQGAGGGYTF | TGTGCCAGCAGTTACCAGGGGGCGGGCGGAGGCTACACCTTC
- | TRBJ2-3 | TRBV30 | 19 | TRBD2 | CAWSVSPLRGGLAGESQYF | TGTGCCTGGAGTGTATCCCCGCTTAGGGGAGGACTAGCGGGGGAATCGCAGTATTTT
- | TRBJ1-6 | TRBV7-2 | 17 | TRBD1 | CASSRLGTGLVRSPLHF | TGTGCCAGCAGCCGGTTAGGGACAGGCCTAGTGCGGTCACCCCTCCACTTT
- | TRBJ2-3 | TRBV11-2 | 12 | TRBD2 | CASSSGTNTQYF | TGTGCCAGCAGCTCCGGGACTAATACGCAGTATTTT
- | TRBJ2-7 | TRBV7-9 | 13 | TRBD1 | CASSFRTGVEQYF | TGTGCCAGCAGCTTCCGGACAGGGGTCGAGCAGTACTTC
- | TRBJ2-6 | TRBV18 | 19 | TRBD1 | CASSSRTGADFSGANVLTF | TGTGCCAGCTCATCGCGGACAGGGGCCGACTTCTCTGGGGCCAACGTCCTGACTTTC
- | TRBJ2-6 | TRBV18 | 19 | TRBD2 | CASSPLGLAGSSGANVLTF | TGTGCCAGCTCACCTTTGGGACTAGCGGGGAGCTCTGGGGCCAACGTCCTGACTTTC
- | TRBJ1-2 | TRBV4-3 | 15 | TRBD1 | CASSQDYRGLDGYTF | TGCGCCAGCAGCCAAGATTACAGGGGGCTGGATGGCTACACCTTC
- | TRBJ1-3 | TRBV6-5 | 15 | - | CASSYSWQGTNTIYF | TGTGCCAGCAGTTACTCGTGGCAGGGTACTAACACCATATATTTT
- | TRBJ2-7 | TRBV27 | 15 | TRBD1 | CASSTQDRGAYEQYF | TGTGCCAGCAGTACCCAGGACAGGGGGGCCTACGAGCAGTACTTC
few | TRBJ2-1 | TRBV7-9 | 15 | TRBD1 | CASSLLGTGENEQFF | TGTGCCAGCAGCTTGTTGGGGACAGGGGAAAATGAGCAGTTCTTC
few | TRBJ2-2 | TRBV6-6 | 15 | TRBD2 | CASTLLGGGTGELFF | TGTGCCAGCACCCTACTCGGGGGAGGGACCGGGGAGCTGTTTTTT
- | TRBJ1-6 | TRBV2 | 15 | - | CASSESRSLSSPLHF | TGTGCCAGCAGTGAAAGCCGGAGCCTCAGTTCACCCCTCCACTTT
once | TRBJ1-6 | TRBV6-5 | 14 | - | CASSYSTGNSPLHF | TGTGCCAGCAGTTACTCGACGGGAAATTCACCCCTCCACTTT
- | TRBJ2-2 | TRBV5-1 | 17 | - | CASSLLTGLPLAGELFF | TGCGCCAGCAGCCTATTGACAGGACTGCCTTTGGCCGGGGAGCTGTTTTTT
- | TRBJ2-6 | TRBV19 | 17 | - | CASSRTRYSSGANVLTF | TGTGCCAGTAGCCGGACACGTTATAGCTCTGGGGCCAACGTCCTGACTTTC
- | TRBJ2-4 | TRBV7-2 | 13 | - | CASSPQLADIQYF | TGTGCCAGCAGCCCGCAACTAGCTGACATTCAGTACTTC
- | TRBJ1-2 | TRBV6-1 | 17 | - | CASSEEGGTTYYYGYTF | TGTGCCAGCAGTGAAGAGGGGGGGACAACTTACTACTATGGCTACACCTTC
- | TRBJ2-1 | TRBV5-4 | 15 | - | CASSAWGGGYNEQFF | TGTGCCAGCAGCGCCTGGGGGGGCGGCTACAATGAGCAGTTCTTC
- | TRBJ1-4 | TRBV5-4 | 13 | - | CASSLSRGEKLFF | TGTGCCAGCAGCTTGTCAAGGGGCGAGAAACTGTTTTTT
- | TRBJ1-2 | TRBV9 | 20 | TRBD1 | CASSGALEDRGGAAAYGYTF | TGTGCCAGCAGCGGCGCCCTGGAAGACAGGGGTGGGGCAGCAGCCTATGGCTACACCTTC
- | TRBJ2-5 | TRBV27 | 15 | TRBD1 | CASSTDRGPQETQYF | TGTGCCAGCAGTACGGACAGGGGGCCCCAAGAGACCCAGTACTTC
- | TRBJ2-5 | TRBV18 | 15 | - | CASSPPGLHSETQYF | TGTGCCAGCTCACCGCCGGGACTCCACTCGGAGACCCAGTACTTC
- | TRBJ2-5 | TRBV4-2 | 14 | - | CASSQRDFSETQYF | TGTGCCAGCAGCCAGCGGGACTTCTCAGAGACCCAGTACTTC
- | TRBJ2-7 | TRBV10-3 | 15 | TRBD2 | CAISDPGGGSYEQYF | TGTGCCATCAGTGACCCCGGGGGGGGGTCCTACGAGCAGTACTTC
- | TRBJ1-3 | TRBV7-9 | 16 | - | CASSLARGRGGNTIYF | TGTGCCAGCAGCTTAGCGCGGGGGAGAGGTGGAAACACCATATATTTT
- | TRBJ1-1 | TRBV29-1 | 14 | TRBD1 | CSVRRTGGETEAFF | TGCAGCGTTCGTCGGACAGGGGGGGAAACTGAAGCTTTCTTT
- | TRBJ1-3 | TRBV5-5 | 14 | - | CASSFPGSGNTIYF | TGTGCCAGCAGCTTCCCAGGTTCTGGAAACACCATATATTTT
- | TRBJ1-1 | TRBV7-6 | 14 | TRBD1 | CASSSTGDGTEAFF | TGTGCCAGCAGTTCTACAGGGGATGGAACTGAAGCTTTCTTT
- | TRBJ2-3 | TRBV6-5 | 12 | - | CASSPTGDTQYF | TGTGCCAGCAGCCCCACGGGGGATACGCAGTATTTT
- | TRBJ1-1 | TRBV7-3 | 13 | - | CASSFGRTSEAFF | TGTGCCAGCAGCTTTGGTAGGACTTCTGAAGCTTTCTTT
- | TRBJ1-6 | TRBV6-5 | 14 | TRBD1 | CASSPDRGYSPLHF | TGTGCCAGCAGCCCCGACAGGGGTTATTCACCCCTCCACTTT
- | TRBJ2-3 | TRBV4-1 | 16 | TRBD1 | CASSRAGTGVLDTQYF | TGCGCCAGCAGCCGAGCCGGGACAGGGGTTTTAGATACGCAGTATTTT
- | TRBJ1-4 | TRBV9 | 15 | - | CASSVGGGSNEKLFF | TGTGCCAGCAGCGTAGGCGGGGGAAGCAATGAAAAACTGTTTTTT
- | TRBJ2-3 | TRBV10-3 | 18 | - | CATYPGAGGGGATDTQYF | TGTGCCACTTATCCAGGGGCCGGTGGGGGTGGGGCCACAGATACGCAGTATTTT
few | TRBJ2-1 | TRBV6-5 | 15 | TRBD2 | CASSSGGARVNEQFF | TGTGCCAGCAGTTCCGGGGGGGCCCGAGTAAATGAGCAGTTCTTC
few | TRBJ1-1 | TRBV27 | 16 | - | CASSRIQGMSNTEAFF | TGTGCCAGCAGTCGAATCCAGGGGATGTCGAACACTGAAGCTTTCTTT
- | TRBJ2-7 | TRBV19 | 12 | TRBD1 | CASGDRDYEQYF | TGTGCCAGTGGGGACAGGGACTACGAGCAGTACTTC
- | TRBJ2-7 | TRBV5-1 | 12 | - | CASSPGGNEQYF | TGCGCCAGCAGCCCTGGAGGGAACGAGCAGTACTTC
- | TRBJ2-5 | TRBV7-2 | 14 | - | CASSSAGAGETQYF | TGTGCCAGCAGCTCTGCGGGGGCCGGTGAGACCCAGTACTTC
- | TRBJ1-1 | TRBV6-1 | 11 | - | CASSATVEAFF | TGTGCCAGCAGTGCGACAGTTGAAGCTTTCTTT
- | TRBJ1-5 | TRBV29-1 | 13 | - | CSVGGGSNQPQHF | TGCAGCGTTGGGGGGGGGAGCAATCAGCCCCAGCATTTT
few | TRBJ2-7 | TRBV9 | 17 | - | CASSVLPTAQTAYEQYF | TGTGCCAGCAGCGTATTACCGACAGCCCAAACGGCGTACGAGCAGTACTTC
- | TRBJ2-1 | TRBV2 | 14 | - | CASKLDRSYNEQFF | TGTGCCAGCAAACTCGATCGCTCCTACAATGAGCAGTTCTTC
- | TRBJ1-1 | TRBV18 | 14 | - | CASSPLDKGVNAFF | TGTGCCAGCTCACCACTTGACAAGGGGGTGAACGCTTTCTTT
- | TRBJ2-7 | TRBV9 | 15 | TRBD1 | CASSVEGQAPYEQYF | TGTGCCAGCAGCGTAGAGGGACAGGCTCCCTACGAGCAGTACTTC
- | TRBJ2-5 | TRBV2 | 13 | - | CASRSWRRETQYF | TGTGCCAGCAGATCCTGGAGGCGAGAGACCCAGTACTTC
- | TRBJ1-3 | TRBV11-1 | 16 | - | CASSLGGFWGSDTIYF | TGTGCCAGCAGCTTAGGAGGATTTTGGGGCTCGGACACCATATATTTT
- | TRBJ1-6 | TRBV5-6 | 19 | - | CASSLARQGPGSYNSPLHF | TGTGCCAGCAGCTTGGCCCGGCAGGGCCCTGGCTCCTATAATTCACCCCTCCACTTT
- | TRBJ2-2 | TRBV7-3 | 14 | TRBD1 | CASSLEGAAGELFF | TGTGCCAGCAGCTTAGAGGGGGCGGCCGGGGAGCTGTTTTTT
few | TRBJ2-5 | TRBV11-1 | 14 | - | CASSFAGMSETQYF | TGTGCCAGCAGCTTCGCAGGGATGAGTGAGACCCAGTACTTC
- | TRBJ2-3 | TRBV6-6 | 16 | TRBD1 | CASSPRTGVITDTQYF | TGTGCCAGCAGTCCGCGGACAGGGGTCATCACAGATACGCAGTATTTT
few | TRBJ1-2 | TRBV2 | 15 | - | CASRAFGGVGYGYTF | TGTGCCAGCAGGGCGTTCGGGGGAGTAGGTTATGGCTACACCTTC
once | TRBJ2-3 | TRBV7-9 | 16 | TRBD2 | CASSHRTSLYTDTQYF | TGTGCCAGCAGCCATCGGACTAGCTTGTATACAGATACGCAGTATTTT
- | TRBJ2-7 | TRBV6-1 | 14 | TRBD1 | CASRTGTVPYEQYF | TGTGCCAGCAGGACGGGGACAGTCCCCTACGAGCAGTACTTC
- | TRBJ1-1 | TRBV4-1 | 15 | - | CASSQDPGAPTEAFF | TGCGCCAGCAGCCAAGATCCAGGGGCCCCCACTGAAGCTTTCTTT